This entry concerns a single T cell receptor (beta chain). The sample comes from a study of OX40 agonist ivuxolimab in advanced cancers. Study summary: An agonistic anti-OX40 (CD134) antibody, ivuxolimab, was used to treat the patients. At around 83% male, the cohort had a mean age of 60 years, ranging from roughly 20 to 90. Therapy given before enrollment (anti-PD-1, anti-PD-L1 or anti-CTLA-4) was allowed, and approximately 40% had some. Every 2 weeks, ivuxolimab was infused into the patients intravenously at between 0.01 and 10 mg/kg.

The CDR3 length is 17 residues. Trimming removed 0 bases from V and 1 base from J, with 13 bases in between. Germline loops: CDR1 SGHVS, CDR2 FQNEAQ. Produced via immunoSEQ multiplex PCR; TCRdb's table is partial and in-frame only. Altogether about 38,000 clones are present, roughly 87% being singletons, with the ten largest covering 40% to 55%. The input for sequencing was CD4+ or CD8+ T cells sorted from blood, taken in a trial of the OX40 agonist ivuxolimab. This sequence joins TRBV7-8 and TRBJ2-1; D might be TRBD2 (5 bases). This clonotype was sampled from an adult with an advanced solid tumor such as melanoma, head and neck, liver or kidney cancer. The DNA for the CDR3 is TGTGCCAGCAGCTTAGCCGGGGTCGGCCTGTCCTACAATGAGCAGTTCTTC. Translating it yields CASSLAGVGLSYNEQFF.